What follows are 28 T cell receptor beta chains derived from one specimen sequenced in a study of shared T cell receptors in the human thymus. Sequencing used immunoSEQ multiplex PCR; TCRdb keeps in-frame clones, though not all of them. The table has some 760,000 clones, around 85% seen once. This same sample was also taken into another study, of human thymus T cells.

The specimen sequenced was thymocytes. The receptor set was obtained from a girl less than two years old with a congenital heart defect.

The rearrangement joins TRBV6-1 to TRBJ1-1; the match to TRBD1 covers 9 bases. The CDR3 consists of 14 residues. With V trimmed by 6 bases and J by 1 base, 3 bases remained unmatched. The germline gives CDR1 MNHNS, CDR2 SASEGT. CDR3 residues: CASRVDRGNTEAFF. The CDR3, as DNA: TGTGCCAGCAGGGTGGACAGGGGGAACACTGAAGCTTTCTTT.

The chain combines TRBV2 with TRBJ2-7, with TRBD1 matching 7 bases. Germline values: CDR1 SNHLY, CDR2 FYNNEI. The CDR3 covers 15 residues. Trimming cost V 6 bases and J 3 bases; bases outside gene matches: 11. In DNA form, the CDR3 reads TGTGCCAGCAGCGACCTGACAGGGTTCGGCTACGAGCAGTACTTC. Translating it yields CASSDLTGFGYEQYF.

The chain recombines TRBV7-3 with TRBJ1-1; D is uncertain. Trimming removed 5 bases from V and 5 bases from J, with 21 bases in between. The CDR3 is 16 amino acids. Germline CDR1 is SGHTA and CDR2 is FQGTGA. The CDR3 is CASSPRGVRLRTEAFF. The CDR3 DNA reads as TGTGCCAGCAGCCCTCGAGGAGTGAGGCTTAGGACTGAAGCTTTCTTT.

The J gene is TRBJ2-7, the V gene TRBV6-6, with TRBD1 matching 7 bases. The CDR3 contains 16 residues. The V gene end was trimmed by 6 bases and the J gene end by 6 bases; junction bases not matched to a gene: 17. Germline CDR1 and CDR2: MNHNY and SVGAGI (reference sequence). This CDR3 is CASRNRGVLVLGEQYF. The DNA of the CDR3 is TGTGCCAGCAGAAACAGGGGAGTTCTCGTCCTGGGCGAGCAGTACTTC.

V and J are TRBV11-2 and TRBJ1-2; 7 bases fit TRBD1. V shed 10 bases and J 2 bases; nucleotides not matched to a gene: 19. Germline loops: CDR1 SGHAT, CDR2 FQNNGV. The CDR3 consists of 17 residues. Written as DNA, the CDR3 is TGTGCCACCGCAGCGGTTTGGTTTGACAGGGTCAACTATGGCTACACCTTC. Translation gives CATAAVWFDRVNYGYTF.

The chain uses TRBV11-2 and TRBJ2-3; TRBD2 agrees at 13 bases. CDR3 length: 19 amino acids. Germline loops: CDR1 SGHAT, CDR2 FQNNGV. After removal of 1 base from V and 0 bases from J, the junction contained 7 bases not matched to a gene. The CDR3 nucleotides read TGTGCCAGCAGCTTAGGGCCTCCGGGACTAGCGGGGAGCACAGATACGCAGTATTTT. This codes for CASSLGPPGLAGSTDTQYF.

This rearrangement joins TRBV19 to TRBJ2-5; a weak D match, TRBD1 (5 bases). V lost 1 base, J lost 4 bases, and 16 bases lay in between. Looked up from germline, CDR1 is LNHDA and CDR2 is SQIVND (reference sequence). The CDR3 is 16 residues long. The CDR3 loop is CASSIVGRPQGETQYF. CDR3 DNA: TGTGCCAGTAGTATAGTCGGCAGACCCCAGGGAGAGACCCAGTACTTC.

The chain links TRBV5-6 to TRBJ2-3, with D maybe TRBD2 (7 bases). This CDR3 spans 16 amino acids. V was cut by 6 bases and J by 2 bases, with 19 bases left in between. Germline lookup yields CDR1 SGHDT and CDR2 YYEEEE. The CDR3 DNA reads as TGTGCCAGCACCCTAAGGGGGGGGAATAACACAGATACGCAGTATTTT. It yields the protein CASTLRGGNNTDTQYF.

The V gene is TRBV6-5, the J gene TRBJ2-1, with 14 positions matching TRBD2. From germline, CDR1 is MNHEY and CDR2 SVGAGI. J was trimmed by 9 bases and V by 6 bases; bases with no gene match: 7. The CDR3 sequence is 15 residues long. CDR3 in DNA: TGTGCCAGCAGGACCGGGACTAGCGGGGGTTCTGAGCAGTTCTTC. It yields the protein CASRTGTSGGSEQFF.

The genes are TRBV11-2 and TRBJ1-3; no clear D. In germline, CDR1 is SGHAT, CDR2 FQNNGV. Trimming removed 0 bases from V and 1 base from J, with 7 bases in between. The CDR3 length is 15 residues. This CDR3 reads CASSLDRTSGNTIYF. In DNA form, the CDR3 reads TGTGCCAGCAGCTTAGACAGAACGTCTGGAAACACCATATATTTT.

The chain carries TRBV28 and TRBJ1-1; D might be TRBD1 (6 bases). The CDR3 totals 18 residues. V was cut by 3 bases and J by 1 base, with 21 bases left in between. CDR1 and CDR2 from the germline V gene are MDHEN and SYDVKM. DNA of the CDR3: TGTGCCAGCAGTTTTGGCCGATGGTCGTTGGGGGCGAACACTGAAGCTTTCTTT. The encoded protein is CASSFGRWSLGANTEAFF.

J is TRBJ2-1 and V is TRBV6-4; unclear D gene. With 3 bases removed from V and 2 bases from J, the gap between germline ends came to 8 bases. CDR1 is MRHNA, CDR2 SNTAGT, per germline. This CDR3 comprises 14 residues. The CDR3 here is CASSESLTYNEQFF. The CDR3 DNA is TGTGCCAGCAGTGAATCCCTTACCTACAATGAGCAGTTCTTC.

The chain couples TRBV19 to TRBJ2-3; weak D call: TRBD1 (6 bases). This CDR3 has 14 residues. Germline-derived CDR1 and CDR2 are LNHDA and SQIVND (reference sequence). The germline V and J ends were trimmed by 6 bases and 2 bases, with 12 bases remaining between them. In DNA, the CDR3 is TGTGCCAGTAGGCGCAGGGGAAACACAGATACGCAGTATTTT. This sequence encodes CASRRRGNTDTQYF.

V gene TRBV28 combines with J gene TRBJ2-3; TRBD1 is a possible D gene (5 bases). CDR1 MDHEN and CDR2 SYDVKM come from the germline V gene. With 5 bases removed from V and 0 bases from J, the gap between germline ends came to 12 bases. The CDR3 runs 15 residues. CDR3 sequence reads: CASSQDRPSTDTQYF. In nucleotides, the CDR3 is TGTGCCAGCAGTCAAGACAGACCAAGCACAGATACGCAGTATTTT.

The V and J genes are TRBV5-4 and TRBJ1-4, with 9 positions matching TRBD1. In germline, CDR1 is SGHNT, CDR2 YYREEE (reference sequence). The CDR3 is made up of 19 amino acids. Germline trimming cut 6 bases from V and 1 base from J; bases unmatched to any gene: 16. The CDR3 here is CASTSRPTGGGLTNEKLFF. The CDR3 coding sequence is TGTGCCAGCACTTCGAGACCCACAGGGGGCGGTTTAACTAATGAAAAACTGTTTTTT.

The V and J genes are TRBV7-9 and TRBJ1-1; 7 bases match TRBD1. J gave up 7 bases and V 3 bases, and 11 bases lay outside the gene matches. CDR1 and CDR2 (germline): SEHNR, FQNEAQ (reference sequence). This CDR3 comprises 15 residues. This CDR3 reads CASSFLTGLRDEAFF. The CDR3 DNA follows: TGTGCCAGCAGCTTCCTGACAGGGCTCAGAGATGAAGCTTTCTTT.

The J gene is TRBJ2-2, the V gene TRBV19; TRBD2 is a possible D gene (7 bases). Trimming shortened V by 4 bases and J by 5 bases, and 17 bases separated the two germline ends. The CDR3 sequence is 16 residues long. CDR1 and CDR2 (germline): LNHDA, SQIVND (reference sequence). CDR3 residues: CASSTPGGPVTGELFF. As DNA, the CDR3 is TGTGCCAGTAGTACCCCCGGGGGGCCAGTTACCGGGGAGCTGTTTTTT.

In its sample, this clone was seen once. The V and J genes are TRBV5-5 and TRBJ2-3; D is possibly TRBD1 (6 bases). Germline values: CDR1 SGHKS, CDR2 YYEKEE (reference sequence). V shed 2 bases and J shed 1 base, with 11 bases lying between them. The CDR3 sequence is 15 residues long. DNA for the CDR3: TGTGCCAGCAGCTTCCGACAGGTGGGCACAGATACGCAGTATTTT. This translates into CASSFRQVGTDTQYF. Together with reference TRBV5-5 and TRBJ2-3, the CDR3 gives the full variable domain: DAGVTQSPTHLIKTRGQQVTLRCSPISGHKSVSWYQQVLGQGPQFIFQYYEKEERGRGNFPDRFSARQFPNYSSELNVNALLLGDSALYLCASSFRQVGTDTQYFGPGTRLTVL.

The genes are TRBV5-4 and TRBJ2-3; 7 bases agree with TRBD2. The junction had 7 bases not matched to a gene; V was cut back by 3 bases and J by 0 bases. The CDR3 has 16 amino acids. Per the germline V gene, CDR1 is SGHNT and CDR2 is YYREEE (reference sequence). The CDR3 bases are TGTGCCAGCAGCTGGGGAGCGGGGTCTAGCACAGATACGCAGTATTTT. It yields the protein CASSWGAGSSTDTQYF.

The chain links TRBV28 to TRBJ2-5, with 13 bases lining up with TRBD2. V shed 5 bases, J shed 3 bases, and the junction held 3 bases outside the gene matches. The germline gives CDR1 MDHEN, CDR2 SYDVKM. The CDR3 has 15 amino acids. The CDR3 bases are TGTGCCAGCAGTCCCGGACTAGCGGGGGAAGAGACCCAGTACTTC. This encodes CASSPGLAGEETQYF. The whole variable domain, remainder taken from reference TRBV28 and TRBJ2-5, is DVKVTQSSRYLVKRTGEKVFLECVQDMDHENMFWYRQDPGLGLRLIYFSYDVKMKEKGDIPEGYSVSREKKERFSLILESASTNQTSMYLCASSPGLAGEETQYFGPGTRLLVL.

The V and J genes are TRBV4-1 and TRBJ2-5, with a weak D call TRBD1 (5 bases). Germline V gene data show CDR1 as MGHRA and CDR2 as YSYEKL. This CDR3 is built from 13 residues. With 1 base removed from V and 3 bases from J, the gap between germline ends came to 6 bases. This CDR3 is CASSQAGKETQYF. The CDR3 nucleotides are TGCGCCAGCAGCCAAGCAGGGAAAGAGACCCAGTACTTC.

In its sample, this clone was seen once. This chain joins TRBV4-1 and TRBJ1-2; D is unresolved. V was shortened by 0 bases and J by 0 bases, with 11 bases between the two germline ends. This CDR3 comprises 16 residues. In germline, CDR1 is MGHRA, CDR2 YSYEKL. DNA for the CDR3: TGCGCCAGCAGCCAAGATCCCGGGAGGTCTAACTATGGCTACACCTTC. Residues: CASSQDPGRSNYGYTF.

This clone showed up just once. V gene TRBV6-1 combines with J gene TRBJ1-5; D may be TRBD1 (6 bases). V was clipped by 6 bases and J by 1 base, with 10 bases between them. The CDR3 is 14 residues long. The V gene's germline CDR1 is MNHNS and CDR2 SASEGT. The CDR3 coding sequence is TGTGCCAGCAGGTACAGGGTGAGCAATCAGCCCCAGCATTTT. Its protein is CASRYRVSNQPQHF.

The CDR3 here is CASSIPQGNTEAFF. CDR3 nucleotide sequence: TGTGCCAGTAGTATCCCACAGGGGAACACTGAAGCTTTCTTT. The chain joins TRBV19 to TRBJ1-1; maybe TRBD1 (6 bases). Between the trimmed V and J ends, which lost 3 bases and 1 base, there was a span of 9 bases. From germline, CDR1 is LNHDA and CDR2 SQIVND (reference sequence). The CDR3 is made up of 14 amino acids.

This clone was counted a few times. The chain uses TRBV7-2 and TRBJ1-6; 7 bases fit TRBD1. The V and J ends lost 2 bases and 7 bases, in that order; junction bases with no gene match: 8. This CDR3 is built from 16 residues. CDR1 is SGHTA, CDR2 FQGNSA, per germline. The CDR3 region has the DNA TGTGCCAGCAGCTTAAAGTGCCTACAGGGGAATTCACCCCTCCACTTT. Encoded protein: CASSLKCLQGNSPLHF.

The V gene is TRBV29-1, the J gene TRBJ1-3, with 10 bases identical to TRBD1. V dropped 6 bases and J dropped 1; count of bases not matched to a gene: 6. The CDR3 spans 15 residues. Germline CDR1 SQVTM, CDR2 ANQGSEA. In nucleotides, the CDR3 is TGCAGCGTGGGACGACAGGGGGCATCTGGAAACACCATATATTTT. It encodes CSVGRQGASGNTIYF. The complete variable domain, with remaining parts taken from reference TRBV29-1 and TRBJ1-3, reads SAVISQKPSRDICQRGTSLTIQCQVDSQVTMMFWYRQQPGQSLTLIATANQGSEATYESGFVIDKFPISRPNLTFSTLTVSNMSPEDSSIYLCSVGRQGASGNTIYFGEGSWLTVV.

This chain connects TRBV4-1 to TRBJ2-1, with a possible D match to TRBD1 (6 bases). Per the germline V gene, CDR1 is MGHRA and CDR2 is YSYEKL. Trimming pared 4 bases from V and 8 bases from J, leaving 15 bases between. The CDR3 sequence is 14 residues long. CDR3 DNA sequence: TGCGCCAGCAGCCCCCCGTGGGGGCCGGATGAGCAGTTCTTC. Translating gives CASSPPWGPDEQFF.

This clone was seen a single time. The identical CDR3 is also encoded by other nucleotide sequences in the sample. The V and J genes are TRBV9 and TRBJ1-1; D is undetermined. Germline V CDR1 and CDR2: SGDLS, YYNGEE. The V gene lost 0 bases and the J gene lost 3 bases, with 9 bases spanning the gap. The length of the CDR3 is 14 residues. CDR3 protein: CASSVDRGDTEAFF. CDR3 DNA sequence: TGTGCCAGCAGCGTAGATCGCGGGGACACTGAAGCTTTCTTT.